Sequencing of this TCR beta chain was carried out in a study of blood T cell repertoires in COVID-19. Trimming cost V 5 bases and J 6 bases, with 12 bases left between them. Germline V gives CDR1 SGHAT, CDR2 FQNNGV. The CDR3 spans 13 residues. Sequencing used immunoSEQ multiplex PCR; TCRdb keeps in-frame clones, though not all of them. The table lists approximately 170,000 clones, around 85% of them singletons. The receptor was isolated from a man at least 80 years old with COVID-19, enrolled during active disease. Input material: peripheral blood. The chain couples TRBV11-2 to TRBJ2-3; D possibly corresponds to TRBD2 (7 bases). The CDR3 loop reads CASSPRGGDTQYF. The CDR3 nucleotides are TGTGCCAGCAGCCCGAGGGGGGGGGATACGCAGTATTTT. The whole variable domain, filled in from reference TRBV11-2 and TRBJ2-3, reads EAGVAQSPRYKIIEKRQSVAFWCNPISGHATLYWYQQILGQGPKLLIQFQNNGVVDDSQLPKDRFSAERLKGVDSTLKIQPAKLEDSAVYLCASSPRGGDTQYFGPGTRLTVL.